The clone carrying this TCR beta chain was seen only once. This entry belongs to a study of blood T cell repertoires in COVID-19. In the study overall: The origin of the acute and convalescent COVID-19 samples was the United States, Italy and Spain. Sample material is recorded as cDNA or gDNA derived from T cells, B-cell-depleted T cells, or PBMCs.

In the source study's methods: Amplifying reference gene primers gave estimates of nucleated cell counts. Assay used: immunoSEQ multiplex PCR; TCRdb lists only in-frame clones, some missing. V, J and clone size reflect that table, while D and trimming were determined from the DNA. The table lists fewer than 250,000 clones, under 90% of them singletons, with nearly 4.5% in the top ten. The V gene's germline CDR1 is MNHEY and CDR2 SVGAGI. The CDR3 totals 12 residues. Trimming left V 5 bases short and J 15 bases short, with 17 bases between. The specimen sequenced was peripheral blood. The chain couples TRBV6-5 to TRBJ2-1; weak D call: TRBD1 (8 bases). The TCR originated in a man aged 50-59 years with acute or convalescent COVID-19. The CDR3 DNA follows: TGTGCCAGCAGTACTAGACAGGGGACTACGTTCTTC. This encodes CASSTRQGTTFF.